The present T cell receptor (beta chain) was sequenced within a study of cytomegalovirus exposure and HLA in healthy donors. Points from the study as a whole: Whilst most TCR sequences proved rare, a subset of public TCRs occurred across many donors. HLA allele associations emerged for 16,951 TCR beta sequences in a later analysis, at 0.05 false discovery rate. Prior analysis indicated that the majority of TCR beta V segments exhibited productivity approximately 87% or approximately 30% of the time.

The study ran its PCR with 60 Vbeta and 13 Jbeta primers. Original processing methods: It was a later analysis that counted about 80 million unique TCR beta chains, of which roughly 11 million were shared. Data came from immunoSEQ multiplex PCR; TCRdb stores just in-frame clones and leaves some out. V and J calls and clone size come straight from that table; D and trimming were deduced from the DNA. Among 100,000 to 150,000 clones listed, almost 80% were seen once. There are a few counts of this clone. The antigen is not known. With 5 bases clipped from V and 0 bases from J, the junction kept 8 bases outside the gene matches. The CDR3 is 16 residues long. Germline CDR1 SGHTA, CDR2 FQGNSA.

The rearrangement uses TRBV7-2 and TRBJ2-7; 9 nucleotides align to TRBD2. This sequence originates from a female donor in good health and CMV-seronegative. Sequencing used PBMCs. This CDR3 reads CASSPRPSGTSYEQYF. For the CDR3, the DNA is TGTGCCAGCAGCCCCCGTCCTAGCGGGACCTCCTACGAGCAGTACTTC.